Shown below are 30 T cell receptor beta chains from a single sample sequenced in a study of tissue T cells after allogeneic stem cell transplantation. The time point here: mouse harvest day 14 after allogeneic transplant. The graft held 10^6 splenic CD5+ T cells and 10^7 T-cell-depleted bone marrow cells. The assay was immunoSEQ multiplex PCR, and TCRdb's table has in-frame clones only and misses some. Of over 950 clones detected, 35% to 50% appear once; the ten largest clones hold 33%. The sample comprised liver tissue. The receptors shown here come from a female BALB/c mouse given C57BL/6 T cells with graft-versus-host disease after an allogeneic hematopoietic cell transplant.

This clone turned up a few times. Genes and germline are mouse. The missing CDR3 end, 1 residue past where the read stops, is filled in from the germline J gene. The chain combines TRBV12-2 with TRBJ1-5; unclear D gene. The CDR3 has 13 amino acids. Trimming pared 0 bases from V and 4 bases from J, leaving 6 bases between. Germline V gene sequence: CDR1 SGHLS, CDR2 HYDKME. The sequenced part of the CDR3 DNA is TGTGCCAGCTCTCTCAGAATTAACCAGGCTCCGCTT. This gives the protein CASSLRINQAPL. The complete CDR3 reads CASSLRINQAPLF.

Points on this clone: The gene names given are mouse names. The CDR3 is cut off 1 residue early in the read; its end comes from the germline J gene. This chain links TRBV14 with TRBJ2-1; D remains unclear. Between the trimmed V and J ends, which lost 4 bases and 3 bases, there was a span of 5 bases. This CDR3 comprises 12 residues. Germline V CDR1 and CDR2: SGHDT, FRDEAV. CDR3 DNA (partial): TGTGCCAGCAGTCAAGTCTATGCTGAGCAGTTC. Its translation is CASSQVYAEQF. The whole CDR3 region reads CASSQVYAEQFF.

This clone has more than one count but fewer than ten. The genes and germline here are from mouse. The CDR3 region is CASSLLGANTEVFF. The sequenced CDR3 bases are TGTGCCAGCAGTCTGTTGGGGGCAAACACAGAAGTCTTC. The chain combines TRBV26 with TRBJ1-1; tentatively, D is TRBD1 (5 bases). The DNA ends 1 residue before the CDR3 does, and the rest of the CDR3 is filled in from the germline J gene. Trimming took 1 base from V and 0 from J, leaving 6 bases between them. Germline lookup yields CDR1 KGHPV and CDR2 FQNQEV (reference sequence). The CDR3 extends over 14 amino acids. The full variable domain, completed using reference TRBV26 and TRBJ1-1, is NSKVIQTPRYLVKGQGQKAKMRCIPEKGHPVVFWYQQNKNNEFKFLINFQNQEVLQQIDMTEKRFSAECPSNSPCSLEIQSSEAGDSALYLCASSLLGANTEVFFGKGTRLTVV.

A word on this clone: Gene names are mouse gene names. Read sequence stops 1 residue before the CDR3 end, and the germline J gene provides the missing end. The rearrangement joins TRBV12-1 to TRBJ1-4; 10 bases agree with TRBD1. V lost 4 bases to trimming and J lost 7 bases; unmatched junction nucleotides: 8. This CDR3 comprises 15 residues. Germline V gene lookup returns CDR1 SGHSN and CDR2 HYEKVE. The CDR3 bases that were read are TGTGCCAGCTCCCCCGGGACAGGGGAGACCGAAAGATTATTT. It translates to CASSPGTGETERLF. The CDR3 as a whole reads CASSPGTGETERLFF.

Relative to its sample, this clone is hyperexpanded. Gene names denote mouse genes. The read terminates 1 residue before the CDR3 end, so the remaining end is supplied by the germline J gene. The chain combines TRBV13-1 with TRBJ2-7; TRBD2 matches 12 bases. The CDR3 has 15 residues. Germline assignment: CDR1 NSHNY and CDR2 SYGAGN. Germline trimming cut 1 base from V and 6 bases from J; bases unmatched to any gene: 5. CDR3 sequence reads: CASSDRGTGGSEQYF. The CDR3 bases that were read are TGTGCCAGCAGTGATAGGGGGACTGGGGGGAGTGAACAGTAC.

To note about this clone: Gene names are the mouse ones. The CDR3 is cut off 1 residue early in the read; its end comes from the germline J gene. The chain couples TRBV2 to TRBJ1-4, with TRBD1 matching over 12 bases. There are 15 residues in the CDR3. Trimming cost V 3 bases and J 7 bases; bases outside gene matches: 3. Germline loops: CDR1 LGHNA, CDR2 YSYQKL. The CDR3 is CASSQGQGAGERLFF. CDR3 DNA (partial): TGTGCCAGCAGCCAGGGACAGGGGGCGGGCGAAAGATTATTT.

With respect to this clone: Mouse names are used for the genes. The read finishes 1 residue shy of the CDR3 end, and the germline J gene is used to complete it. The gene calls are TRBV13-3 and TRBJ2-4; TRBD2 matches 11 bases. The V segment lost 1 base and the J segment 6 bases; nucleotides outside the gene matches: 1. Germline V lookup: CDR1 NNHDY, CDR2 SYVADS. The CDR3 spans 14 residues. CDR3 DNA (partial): TGTGCCAGCAGTGATCGGACTGGGGGGAACACCTTGTAC. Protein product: CASSDRTGGNTLY. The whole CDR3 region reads CASSDRTGGNTLYF.

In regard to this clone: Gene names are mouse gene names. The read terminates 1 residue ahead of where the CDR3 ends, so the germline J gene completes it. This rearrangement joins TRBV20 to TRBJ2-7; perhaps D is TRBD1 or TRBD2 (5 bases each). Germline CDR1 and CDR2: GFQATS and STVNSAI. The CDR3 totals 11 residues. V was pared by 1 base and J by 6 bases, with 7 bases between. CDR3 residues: CGARGGFEQYF. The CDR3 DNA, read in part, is TGTGGTGCTAGGGGGGGGTTTGAACAGTAC. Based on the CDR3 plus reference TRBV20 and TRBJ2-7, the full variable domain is GALVYQYPRRTICKSGTSMRMECQAVGFQATSVAWYRQSPQKTFELIALSTVNSAIKYEQNFTQEKFPISHPNLSFSSMTVLNAYLEDRGLYLCGARGGFEQYFGPGTRLTVL.

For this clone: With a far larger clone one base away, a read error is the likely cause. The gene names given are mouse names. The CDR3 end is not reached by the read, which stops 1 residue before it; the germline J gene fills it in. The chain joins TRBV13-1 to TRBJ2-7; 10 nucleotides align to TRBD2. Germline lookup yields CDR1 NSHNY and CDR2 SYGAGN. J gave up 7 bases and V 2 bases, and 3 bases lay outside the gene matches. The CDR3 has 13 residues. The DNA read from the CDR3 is TGTGCCAGCAGTGACCTGGGGGGGCGGGAACAGTAC. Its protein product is CASSDLGGREQY. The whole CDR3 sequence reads CASSDLGGREQYF.

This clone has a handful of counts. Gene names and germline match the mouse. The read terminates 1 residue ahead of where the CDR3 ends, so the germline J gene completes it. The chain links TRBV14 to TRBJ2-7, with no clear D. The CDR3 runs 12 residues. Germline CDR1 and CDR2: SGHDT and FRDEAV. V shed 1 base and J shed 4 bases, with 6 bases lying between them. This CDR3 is CASSFGQYEQYF. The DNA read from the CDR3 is TGTGCCAGCAGTTTCGGGCAATATGAACAGTAC.

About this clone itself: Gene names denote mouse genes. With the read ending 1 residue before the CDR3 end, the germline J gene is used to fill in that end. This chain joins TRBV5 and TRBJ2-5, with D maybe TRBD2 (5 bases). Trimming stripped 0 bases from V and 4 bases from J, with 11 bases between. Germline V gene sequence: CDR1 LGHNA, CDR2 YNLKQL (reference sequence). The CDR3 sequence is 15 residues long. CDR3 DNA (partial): TGTGCCAGCAGCCAAGATCGCCTGGGAGAAGACACCCAGTAC. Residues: CASSQDRLGEDTQY. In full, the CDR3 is CASSQDRLGEDTQYF.

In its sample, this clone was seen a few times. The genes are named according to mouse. The CDR3 bases that were read are TGTGCCAGCAGTCCGGGGGGGGCTGGTCAAAACACCTTGTAC. Protein sequence: CASSPGGAGQNTLY. The full CDR3 protein reads CASSPGGAGQNTLYF. The rearrangement joins TRBV26 to TRBJ2-4; TRBD2 aligns across 8 bases. The read comes to an end 1 residue before the CDR3 does, leaving the germline J gene to fill in the end. The length of the CDR3 is 15 residues. The germline V gene encodes CDR1 KGHPV and CDR2 FQNQEV (reference sequence). The V and J ends lost 4 bases and 1 base, in that order; junction bases with no gene match: 4.

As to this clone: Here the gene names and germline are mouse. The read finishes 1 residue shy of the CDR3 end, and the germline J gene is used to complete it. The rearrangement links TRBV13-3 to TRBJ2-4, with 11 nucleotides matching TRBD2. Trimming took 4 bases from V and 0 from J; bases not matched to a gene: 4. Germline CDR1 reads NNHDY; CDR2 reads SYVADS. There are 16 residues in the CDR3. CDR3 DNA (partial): TGTGCCAGCAGTTCCGGGACTGGGGGTAGTCAAAACACCTTGTAC. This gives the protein CASSSGTGGSQNTLY. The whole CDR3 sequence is CASSSGTGGSQNTLYF. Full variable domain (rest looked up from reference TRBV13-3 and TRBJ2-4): EAAVTQSPRSKVAVTGGKVTLSCHQTNNHDYMYWYRQDTGHGLRLIHYSYVADSTEKGDIPDGYKASRPSQENFSLILELASLSQTAVYFCASSSGTGGSQNTLYFGAGTRLSVL.

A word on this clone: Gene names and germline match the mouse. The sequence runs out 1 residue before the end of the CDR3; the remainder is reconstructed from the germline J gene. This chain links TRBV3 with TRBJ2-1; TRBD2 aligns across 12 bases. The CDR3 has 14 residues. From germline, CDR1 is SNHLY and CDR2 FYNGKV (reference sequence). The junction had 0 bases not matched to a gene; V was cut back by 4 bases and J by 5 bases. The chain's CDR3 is CASSWDWGDAEQFF. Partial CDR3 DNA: TGTGCCAGCAGCTGGGACTGGGGGGATGCTGAGCAGTTC.

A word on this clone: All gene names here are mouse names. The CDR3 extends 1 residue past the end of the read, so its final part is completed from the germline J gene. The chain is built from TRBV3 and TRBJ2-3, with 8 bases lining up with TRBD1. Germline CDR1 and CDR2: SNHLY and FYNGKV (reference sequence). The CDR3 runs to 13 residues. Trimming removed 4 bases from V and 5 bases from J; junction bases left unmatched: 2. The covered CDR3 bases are TGTGCCAGCAGCTCGACAGGGGAAGAAACGCTGTAT. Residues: CASSSTGEETLY. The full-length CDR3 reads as CASSSTGEETLYF.

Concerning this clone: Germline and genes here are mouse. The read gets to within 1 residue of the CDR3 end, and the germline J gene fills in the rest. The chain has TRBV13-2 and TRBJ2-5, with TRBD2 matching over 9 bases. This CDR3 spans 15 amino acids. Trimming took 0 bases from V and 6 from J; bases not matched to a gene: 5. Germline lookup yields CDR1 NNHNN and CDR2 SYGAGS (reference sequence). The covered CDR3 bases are TGTGCCAGCGGTGATGCTTGGGGGGGCGGGGACACCCAGTAC. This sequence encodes CASGDAWGGGDTQY. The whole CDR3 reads CASGDAWGGGDTQYF.

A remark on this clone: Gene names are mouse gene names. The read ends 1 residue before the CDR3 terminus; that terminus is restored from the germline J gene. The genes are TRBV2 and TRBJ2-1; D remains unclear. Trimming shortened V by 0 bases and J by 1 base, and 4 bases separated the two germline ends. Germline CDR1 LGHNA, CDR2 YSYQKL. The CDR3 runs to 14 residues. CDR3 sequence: CASSQEGNYAEQFF. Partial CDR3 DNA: TGTGCCAGCAGCCAAGAGGGGAACTATGCTGAGCAGTTC.

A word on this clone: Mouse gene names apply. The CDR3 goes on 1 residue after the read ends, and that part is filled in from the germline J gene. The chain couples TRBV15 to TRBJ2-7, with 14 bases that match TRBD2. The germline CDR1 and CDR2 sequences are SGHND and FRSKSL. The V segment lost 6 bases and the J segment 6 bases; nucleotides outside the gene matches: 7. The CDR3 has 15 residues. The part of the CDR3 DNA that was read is TGTGCCAGCAGAGGGACTGGGGGGGCGATTGGTGAACAGTAC. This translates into CASRGTGGAIGEQY. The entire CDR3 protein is CASRGTGGAIGEQYF.

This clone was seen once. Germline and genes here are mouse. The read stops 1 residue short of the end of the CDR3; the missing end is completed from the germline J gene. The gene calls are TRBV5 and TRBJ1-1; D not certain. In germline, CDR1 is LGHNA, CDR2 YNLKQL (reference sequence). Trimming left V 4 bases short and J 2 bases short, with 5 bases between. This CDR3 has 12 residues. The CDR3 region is CASSLDNTEVFF. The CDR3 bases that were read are TGTGCCAGCAGCCTAGACAACACAGAAGTCTTC.

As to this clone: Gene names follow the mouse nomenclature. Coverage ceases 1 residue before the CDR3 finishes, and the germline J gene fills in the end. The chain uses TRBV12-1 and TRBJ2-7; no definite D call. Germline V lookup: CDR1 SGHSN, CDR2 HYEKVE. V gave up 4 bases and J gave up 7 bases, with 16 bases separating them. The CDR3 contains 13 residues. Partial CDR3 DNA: TGTGCCAGCTCGCCTAGGGTATTGGGAGAACAGTAC. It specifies CASSPRVLGEQY. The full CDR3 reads CASSPRVLGEQYF. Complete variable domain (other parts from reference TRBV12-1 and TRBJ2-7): DSGVVQSPRHIIKEKGGRSVLTCIPISGHSNVVWYQQTLGKELKFLIQHYEKVERDKGFLPSRFSVQQFDDYHSEMNMSALELEDSAMYFCASSPRVLGEQYFGPGTRLTVL.

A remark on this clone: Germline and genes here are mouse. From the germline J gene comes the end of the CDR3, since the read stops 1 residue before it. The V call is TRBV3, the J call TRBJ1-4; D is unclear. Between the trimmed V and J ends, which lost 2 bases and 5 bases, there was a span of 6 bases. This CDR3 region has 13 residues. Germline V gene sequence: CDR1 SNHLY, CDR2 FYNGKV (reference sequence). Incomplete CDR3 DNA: TGTGCCAGCAGCTTAAACAAAAACGAAAGATTATTT. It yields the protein CASSLNKNERLF. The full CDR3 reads CASSLNKNERLFF. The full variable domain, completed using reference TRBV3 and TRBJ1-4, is GPKVLQIPSHQIIDMGQMVTLNCDPVSNHLYFYWYKQILGQQMEFLVNFYNGKVMEKSKLFKDQFSVERPDGSYFTLKIQPTALEDSAVYFCASSLNKNERLFFGHGTKLSVL.

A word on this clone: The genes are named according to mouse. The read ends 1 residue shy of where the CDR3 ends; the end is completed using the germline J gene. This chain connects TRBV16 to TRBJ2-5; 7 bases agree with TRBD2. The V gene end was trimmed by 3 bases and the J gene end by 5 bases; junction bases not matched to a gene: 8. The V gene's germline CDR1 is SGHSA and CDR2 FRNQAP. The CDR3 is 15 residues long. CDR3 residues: CASSFLGGDLDTQYF. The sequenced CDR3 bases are TGTGCAAGCAGCTTCCTCGGGGGGGATTTAGACACCCAGTAC.

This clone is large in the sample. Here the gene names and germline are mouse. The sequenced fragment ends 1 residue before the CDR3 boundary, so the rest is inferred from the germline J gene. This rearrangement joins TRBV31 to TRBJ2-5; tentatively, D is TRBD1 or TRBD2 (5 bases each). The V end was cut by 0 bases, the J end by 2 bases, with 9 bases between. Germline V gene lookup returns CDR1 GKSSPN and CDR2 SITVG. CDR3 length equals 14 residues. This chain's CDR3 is CAWSLEGTQDTQYF. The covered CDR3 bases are TGTGCCTGGAGTCTAGAGGGGACCCAAGACACCCAGTAC.

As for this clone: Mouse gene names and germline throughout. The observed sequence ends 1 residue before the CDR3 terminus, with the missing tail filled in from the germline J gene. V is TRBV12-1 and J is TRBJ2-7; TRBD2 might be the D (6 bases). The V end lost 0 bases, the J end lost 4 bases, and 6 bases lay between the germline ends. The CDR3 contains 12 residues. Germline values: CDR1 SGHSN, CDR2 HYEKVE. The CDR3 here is CASSLLGYEQYF. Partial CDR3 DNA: TGTGCCAGCTCTCTCCTGGGGTATGAACAGTAC.

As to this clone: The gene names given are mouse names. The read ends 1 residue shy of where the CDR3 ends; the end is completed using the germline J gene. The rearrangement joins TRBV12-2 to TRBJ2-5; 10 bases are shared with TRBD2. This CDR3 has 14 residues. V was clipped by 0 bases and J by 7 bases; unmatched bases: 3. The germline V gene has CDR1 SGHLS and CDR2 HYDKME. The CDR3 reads CASSLGTGAHTQYF. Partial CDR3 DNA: TGTGCCAGCTCTCTCGGGACTGGGGCCCACACCCAGTAC.

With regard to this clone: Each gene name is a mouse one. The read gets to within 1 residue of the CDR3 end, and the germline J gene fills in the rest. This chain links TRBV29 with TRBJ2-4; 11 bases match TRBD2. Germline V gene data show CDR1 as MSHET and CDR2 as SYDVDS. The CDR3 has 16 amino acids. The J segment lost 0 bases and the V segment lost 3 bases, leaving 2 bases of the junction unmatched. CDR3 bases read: TGTGCTAGCAGTTTTGGACTGGGGGGTAGTCAAAACACCTTGTAC. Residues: CASSFGLGGSQNTLY. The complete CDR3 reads CASSFGLGGSQNTLYF.

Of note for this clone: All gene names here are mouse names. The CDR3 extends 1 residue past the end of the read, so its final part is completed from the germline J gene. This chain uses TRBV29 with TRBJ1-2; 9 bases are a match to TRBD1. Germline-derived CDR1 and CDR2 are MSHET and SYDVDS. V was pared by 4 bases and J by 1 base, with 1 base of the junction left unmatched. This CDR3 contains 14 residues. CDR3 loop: CASSSGQGNSDYTF. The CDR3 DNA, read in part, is TGTGCTAGCAGTTCGGGACAGGGAAACTCCGACTACACC.

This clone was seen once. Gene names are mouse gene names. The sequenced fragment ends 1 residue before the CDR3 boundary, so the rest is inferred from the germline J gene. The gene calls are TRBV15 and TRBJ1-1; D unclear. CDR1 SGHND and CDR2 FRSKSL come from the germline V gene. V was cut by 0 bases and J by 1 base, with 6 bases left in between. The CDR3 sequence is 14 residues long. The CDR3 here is CASSLARVNTEVFF. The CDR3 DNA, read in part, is TGTGCCAGCAGTTTAGCAAGGGTAAACACAGAAGTCTTC. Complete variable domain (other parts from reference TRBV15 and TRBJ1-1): DAGVTQTPRHEVAEKGQTIILKCEPVSGHNDLFWYRQTKIQGLELLSYFRSKSLMEDGGAFKDRFKAEMLNSSFSTLKIQPTEPKDSAVYLCASSLARVNTEVFFGKGTRLTVV.

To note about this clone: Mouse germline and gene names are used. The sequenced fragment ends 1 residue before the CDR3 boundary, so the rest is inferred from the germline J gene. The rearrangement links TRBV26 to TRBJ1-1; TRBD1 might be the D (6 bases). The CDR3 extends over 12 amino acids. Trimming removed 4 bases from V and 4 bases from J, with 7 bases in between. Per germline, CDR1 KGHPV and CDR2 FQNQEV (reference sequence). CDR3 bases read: TGTGCCAGCAGTCGACAGGCCACAGAAGTCTTC. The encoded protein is CASSRQATEVF. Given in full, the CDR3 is CASSRQATEVFF.

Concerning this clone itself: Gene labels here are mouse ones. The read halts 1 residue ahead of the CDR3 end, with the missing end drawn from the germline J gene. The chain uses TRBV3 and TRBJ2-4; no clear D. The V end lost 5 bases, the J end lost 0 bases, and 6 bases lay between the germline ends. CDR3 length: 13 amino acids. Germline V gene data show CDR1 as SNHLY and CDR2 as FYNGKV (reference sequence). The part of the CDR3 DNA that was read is TGTGCCAGCAGCCGCAATAGTCAAAACACCTTGTAC. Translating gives CASSRNSQNTLY. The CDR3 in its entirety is CASSRNSQNTLYF.